The source of this TCR beta chain is a study of vaccination and CD4 T cells after COVID-19. In the case of this clonotype: Its antigen is not known.

The V end lost 7 bases, the J end lost 6 bases, and 13 bases lay between the germline ends. The CDR3 runs to 13 residues. Germline CDR1 SNHLY, CDR2 FYNNEI. Stated treatment: approximately nine-day PBMC culture with coronavirus spike peptide pools or control peptides (ViraFEST assay). Using peptide pools, antigen-specific T cells were expanded in ViraFEST before TCRs were sequenced. Sequencing of the DNA from cultured CD4+ T cells was carried out with the Oncomine TCR Beta short-read assay. Genomic DNA extraction was carried out from cultured CD4+ T cells. TCRdb reanalysed the PCR reads using MiXCR and keeps one entry per CDR3 protein. The table has around 5,000 distinct CDR3 sequences, around 43% seen once; the top ten hold around three fifths.

This chain uses TRBV2 with TRBJ1-5, with no clear D. The receptor was derived from a human donor who had recovered from COVID-19. Sequenced input: CD4+ T cells from blood, cultured in vitro. CDR3 bases: TGTGCCAGCATGAAAGAAGGTCCTCAGCCCCAGCATTTT. Protein: CASMKEGPQPQHF.